This TCR beta chain is drawn from a study of T cells after yellow fever vaccination. In TCRdb, the 5' RACE reads were re-called with MiXCR into one record per CDR3 protein. The data contain 35,000 to 55,000 distinct CDR3 sequences, roughly 7.1% of them seen just once; the ten biggest clones take up 15%. The J segment lost 4 bases and the V segment lost 3 bases, leaving 4 bases of the junction unmatched. Germline values: CDR1 SGDLS, CDR2 YYNGEE. The CDR3 is 14 amino acids. This clonotype was detected ten times or more. The TCR was taken from a man under 40 who received the YFV17D yellow fever vaccine. The sequencing used CD8+ T cells not binding an NS4B(214-222) dextramer, sorted from PBMCs, collected 45 days after the yellow fever booster vaccination. V is TRBV9 and J is TRBJ2-5; TRBD1 agrees at 9 bases. The DNA of the CDR3 is TGTGCCAGCAGCGGGGACAGGGAAGCAGAGACCCAGTACTTC. Encoded protein: CASSGDREAETQYF.